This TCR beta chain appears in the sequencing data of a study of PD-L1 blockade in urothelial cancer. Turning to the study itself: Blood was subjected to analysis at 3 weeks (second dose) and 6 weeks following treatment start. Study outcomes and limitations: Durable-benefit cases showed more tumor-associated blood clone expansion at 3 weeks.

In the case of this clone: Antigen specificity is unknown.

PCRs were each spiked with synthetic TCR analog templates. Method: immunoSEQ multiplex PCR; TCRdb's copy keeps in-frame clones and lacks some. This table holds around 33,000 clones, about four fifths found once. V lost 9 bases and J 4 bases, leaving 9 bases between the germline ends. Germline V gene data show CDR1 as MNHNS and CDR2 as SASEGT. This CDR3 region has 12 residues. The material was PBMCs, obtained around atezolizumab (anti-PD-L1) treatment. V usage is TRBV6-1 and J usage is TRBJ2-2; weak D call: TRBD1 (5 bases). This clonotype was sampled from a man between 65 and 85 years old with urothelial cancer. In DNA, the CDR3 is TGTGCCAGTGACAGCTCCACCGGGGAGCTGTTTTTT. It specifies CASDSSTGELFF.